This T cell receptor beta chain was obtained from a study of PD-L1 blockade in urothelial cancer. Across the whole study: Samples of blood were analyzed 3 weeks (second dose) and 6 weeks after treatment start. Blood samples contained a median about 150,000 T cells.

The assay was immunoSEQ multiplex PCR, and TCRdb's table has in-frame clones only and misses some. This table has roughly 87,000 clones, around 92% appearing once. This CDR3 is built from 15 residues. Germline V gene lookup returns CDR1 SGHNT and CDR2 YYREEE (reference sequence). V shed 0 bases and J shed 6 bases, with 13 bases lying between them. Time point reported: pretreatment peripheral blood. Anywhere from 1 to 8 samples came from each patient, spanning pretreatment and on-treatment. The clonotype comes from a woman aged 80 or over with urothelial cancer. This sample comprised PBMCs, obtained around atezolizumab (anti-PD-L1) treatment. The genes are TRBV5-4 and TRBJ2-1; possible D gene TRBD2, 5 bases. CDR3 nucleotide sequence: TGTGCCAGCAGCTTGGCCGGGGTAGAGGCCAATGAGCAGTTCTTC. Encoded protein: CASSLAGVEANEQFF. The full variable domain, rest sourced from reference TRBV5-4 and TRBJ2-1, is ETGVTQSPTHLIKTRGQQVTLRCSSQSGHNTVSWYQQALGQGPQFIFQYYREEENGRGNFPPRFSGLQFPNYSSELNVNALELDDSALYLCASSLAGVEANEQFFGPGTRLTVL.